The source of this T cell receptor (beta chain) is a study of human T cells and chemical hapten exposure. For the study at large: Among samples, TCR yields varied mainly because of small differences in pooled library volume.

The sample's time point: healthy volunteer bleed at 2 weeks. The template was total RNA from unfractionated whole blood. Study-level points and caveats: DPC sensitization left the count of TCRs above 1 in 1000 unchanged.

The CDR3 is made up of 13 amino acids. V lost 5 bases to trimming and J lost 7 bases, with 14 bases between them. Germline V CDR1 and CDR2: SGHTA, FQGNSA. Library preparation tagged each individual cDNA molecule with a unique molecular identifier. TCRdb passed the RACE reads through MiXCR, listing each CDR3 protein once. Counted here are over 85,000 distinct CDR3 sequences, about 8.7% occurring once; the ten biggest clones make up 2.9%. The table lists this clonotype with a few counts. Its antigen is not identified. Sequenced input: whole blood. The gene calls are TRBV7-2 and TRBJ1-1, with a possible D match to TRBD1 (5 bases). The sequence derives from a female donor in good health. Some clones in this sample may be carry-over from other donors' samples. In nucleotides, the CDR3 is TGTGCCAGCAGCCGGGACGGCGTTGGTGAAGCTTTCTTT. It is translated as CASSRDGVGEAFF.